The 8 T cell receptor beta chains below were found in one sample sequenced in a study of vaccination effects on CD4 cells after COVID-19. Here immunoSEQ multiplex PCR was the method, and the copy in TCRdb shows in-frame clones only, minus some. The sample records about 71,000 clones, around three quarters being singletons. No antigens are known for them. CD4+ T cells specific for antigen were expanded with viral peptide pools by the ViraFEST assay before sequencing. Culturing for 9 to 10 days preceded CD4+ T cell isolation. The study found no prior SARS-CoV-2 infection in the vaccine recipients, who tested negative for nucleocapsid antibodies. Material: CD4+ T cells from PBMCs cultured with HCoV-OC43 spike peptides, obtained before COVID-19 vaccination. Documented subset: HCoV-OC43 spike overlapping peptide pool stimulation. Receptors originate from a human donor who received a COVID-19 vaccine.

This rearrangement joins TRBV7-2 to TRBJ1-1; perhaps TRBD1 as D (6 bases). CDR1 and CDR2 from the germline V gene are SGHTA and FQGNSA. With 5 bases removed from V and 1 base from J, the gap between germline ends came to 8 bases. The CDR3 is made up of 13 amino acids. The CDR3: CASSAQGNTEAFF. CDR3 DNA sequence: TGTGCCAGCAGCGCACAGGGGAACACTGAAGCTTTCTTT.

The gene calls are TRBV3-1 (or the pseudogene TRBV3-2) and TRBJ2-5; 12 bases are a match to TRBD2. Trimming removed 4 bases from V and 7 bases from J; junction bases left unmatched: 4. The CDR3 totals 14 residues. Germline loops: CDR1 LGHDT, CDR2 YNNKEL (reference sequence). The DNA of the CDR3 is TGTGCCAGCAGCCCGACTAGCGGGGGTTTGACCCAGTACTTC. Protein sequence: CASSPTSGGLTQYF.

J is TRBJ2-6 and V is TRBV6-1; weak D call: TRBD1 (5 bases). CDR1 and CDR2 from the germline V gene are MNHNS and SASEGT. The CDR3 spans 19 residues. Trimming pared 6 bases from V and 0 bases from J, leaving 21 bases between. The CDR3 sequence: CASSESSGSSFSGANVLTF. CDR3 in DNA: TGTGCCAGCAGCGAATCCTCAGGGTCCTCGTTCTCTGGGGCCAACGTCCTGACTTTC.

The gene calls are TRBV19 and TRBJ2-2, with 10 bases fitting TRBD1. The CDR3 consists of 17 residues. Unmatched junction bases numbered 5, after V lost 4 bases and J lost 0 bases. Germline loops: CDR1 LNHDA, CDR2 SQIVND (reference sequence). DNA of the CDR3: TGTGCCAGTAGTAAACCGGGACAGGGGTCGAACACCGGGGAGCTGTTTTTT. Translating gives CASSKPGQGSNTGELFF.

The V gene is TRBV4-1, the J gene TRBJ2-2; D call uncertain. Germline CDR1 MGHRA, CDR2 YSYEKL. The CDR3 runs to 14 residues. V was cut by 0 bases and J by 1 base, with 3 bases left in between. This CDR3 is CASSQERNTGELFF. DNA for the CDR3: TGCGCCAGCAGCCAAGAGAGGAACACCGGGGAGCTGTTTTTT.

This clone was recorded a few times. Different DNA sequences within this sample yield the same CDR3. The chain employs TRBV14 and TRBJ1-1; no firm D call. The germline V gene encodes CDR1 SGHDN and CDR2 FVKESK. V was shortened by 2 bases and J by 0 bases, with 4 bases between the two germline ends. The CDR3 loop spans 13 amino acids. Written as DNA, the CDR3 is TGTGCCAGCAGCCAAAGCTTGAACACTGAAGCTTTCTTT. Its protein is CASSQSLNTEAFF. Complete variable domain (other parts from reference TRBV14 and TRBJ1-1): EAGVTQFPSHSVIEKGQTVTLRCDPISGHDNLYWYRRVMGKEIKFLLHFVKESKQDESGMPNNRFLAERTGGTYSTLKVQPAELEDSGVYFCASSQSLNTEAFFGQGTRLTVV.

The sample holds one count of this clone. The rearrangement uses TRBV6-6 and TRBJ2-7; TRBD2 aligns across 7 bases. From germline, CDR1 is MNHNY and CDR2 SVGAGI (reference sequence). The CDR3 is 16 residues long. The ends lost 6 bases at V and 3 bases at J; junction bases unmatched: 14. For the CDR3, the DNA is TGTGCCAGCAGCCCCGGGACTACATTTCTCATCTACGAGCAGTACGTC. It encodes CASSPGTTFLIYEQYV.

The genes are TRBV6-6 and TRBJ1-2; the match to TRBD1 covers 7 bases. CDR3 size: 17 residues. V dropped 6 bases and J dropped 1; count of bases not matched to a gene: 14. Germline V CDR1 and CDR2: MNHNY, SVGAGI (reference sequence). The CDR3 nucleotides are TGTGCCAGCAGACGAGTATTCAGGGGGGGCTATAACTATGGCTACACCTTC. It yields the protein CASRRVFRGGYNYGYTF.